This section outlines one TCR beta chain sequence together with its context. The antigen is undetermined. These data come from a study of beta chain features in type 1 diabetes. Regarding the study as a whole: Researchers report that Type 1 diabetes patients had moderately but significantly shorter TCRB CDR3s across all four CD4+ subsets.

The sequenced template was cDNA made from the entire isolated RNA. This table comes from immunoSEQ multiplex PCR, and its TCRdb copy is limited to in-frame clones, with some not included. The sample includes a few hundred thousand clones, around an eighth of them seen just once. Sample: naive CD4+ T cells from blood. The receptor was isolated from a man in his thirties or forties with type 1 diabetes.

The CDR3: CASSLGQMNTEAFF. The CDR3 nucleotides are TGTGCCAGCAGTCTAGGACAGATGAACACTGAAGCTTTCTTT. The genes are TRBV7-6 and TRBJ1-1, with D maybe TRBD1 (6 bases). V dropped 6 bases and J dropped 0 bases, with 11 bases sitting between them. CDR1 is SGHVS, CDR2 FNYEAQ, per germline. The CDR3 is made up of 14 amino acids.